The clone carrying this TCR beta chain appeared a few times. The antigen remains undetermined. The data belong to a study of OX40 agonist ivuxolimab in advanced cancers. About the research overall: Dose-escalation patients' cancers were hepatocellular carcinoma, melanoma, renal cell or head and neck cancer.

Only in-frame clones appear in the TCRdb table, and some are missing; sequencing was by immunoSEQ multiplex PCR. The data hold about 23,000 clones, with about 77% observed a single time. Study-wide results and limits: CD8+ T cells (on average) carried more expanded clones than CD4+ T cells.

The V segment lost 1 base and the J segment 7 bases; nucleotides outside the gene matches: 3. The CDR3 contains 14 residues. Germline-derived CDR1 and CDR2 are MDHEN and SYDVKM. The receptor's source is an adult with an advanced solid tumor such as melanoma, head and neck, liver or kidney cancer. V and J are TRBV28 and TRBJ1-5, with TRBD1 matching over 8 bases. The sequences come from CD4+ or CD8+ T cells sorted from blood, collected in a trial of the OX40 agonist ivuxolimab. The DNA of the CDR3 is TGTGCCAGCAGTTTATCAGGGGGCTACCAGCCCCAGCATTTT. Protein product: CASSLSGGYQPQHF.